The 13 T cell receptor beta chains below were found in one sample sequenced in a study of control samples from healthy donors and cancer patients. The protocol was immunoSEQ multiplex PCR, while the TCRdb copy is restricted to in-frame clones and leaves out a portion. The repertoire holds under 65,000 clones, approximately 90% seen once, with about 0.99% in the top ten. The material sequenced was PBMCs. The receptors were gathered from a man aged 25 to 45 with colorectal cancer.

In its sample, this clone was seen once. The rearrangement uses TRBV9 and TRBJ1-3; no firm D call. Trimming shortened V by 3 bases and J by 0 bases, and 13 bases separated the two germline ends. The CDR3 sequence is 16 residues long. Germline V gene lookup returns CDR1 SGDLS and CDR2 YYNGEE. As DNA, the CDR3 is TGTGCCAGCAGCGCGTCGAGGATCCCCTCTGGAAACACCATATATTTT. This sequence encodes CASSASRIPSGNTIYF.

Only a few counts were recorded for this clone. The chain employs TRBV30 and TRBJ1-2, with D perhaps matching TRBD1 (5 bases). This CDR3 contains 13 residues. Between the trimmed V and J ends, which lost 2 bases and 4 bases, there was a span of 11 bases. CDR1 and CDR2 (germline): GTSNPN, SVGIG (reference sequence). CDR3 amino acids: CAWSNGASYGYTF. The CDR3 DNA reads TGTGCCTGGAGTAACGGGGCAAGCTATGGCTACACCTTC.

The chain employs TRBV2 and TRBJ2-1; D not resolved. The germline V and J ends were trimmed by 4 bases and 0 bases, with 13 bases remaining between them. Per germline, CDR1 SNHLY and CDR2 FYNNEI. This CDR3 is 16 amino acids long. Here the CDR3 reads CASSGFSGLSYNEQFF. The CDR3 DNA reads as TGTGCCAGCAGTGGTTTTTCCGGGCTCTCCTACAATGAGCAGTTCTTC.

This chain connects TRBV7-5 to TRBJ2-2; the D call TRBD2 from the table was never checked on the DNA. TRBV7-5 is tagged as a pseudogene. The CDR3 has 18 residues. CDR3 loop: CVRSQDSLAGGPTGELFF. DNA of the CDR3: TGTGTCAGAAGTCAAGACTCACTAGCGGGGGGTCCTACCGGGGAGCTGTTTTTT.

The chain carries TRBV15 and TRBJ1-5; TRBD1 agrees at 8 bases. The CDR3 covers 16 residues. Germline V gene sequence: CDR1 LNHNV, CDR2 YYDKDF (reference sequence). Unmatched junction bases numbered 8, after V lost 3 bases and J lost 4 bases. CDR3 nucleotide sequence: TGTGCCACCAGCAGGGGGCCGGGACAGGAGAATCAGCCCCAGCATTTT. Residues: CATSRGPGQENQPQHF.

J is TRBJ1-1 and V is TRBV11-2; D perhaps matches TRBD1 (5 bases). Germline values: CDR1 SGHAT, CDR2 FQNNGV. Trimming shortened V by 2 bases and J by 3 bases, and 16 bases separated the two germline ends. This CDR3 region has 16 residues. The CDR3 is CASSLKGRGSHTEAFF. The CDR3 bases are TGTGCCAGCAGCTTAAAAGGGAGGGGTAGTCACACTGAAGCTTTCTTT.

This clone came up once. The V and J genes are TRBV4-2 and TRBJ2-1, with D unresolved. Germline V gene lookup returns CDR1 LGHNA and CDR2 YNFKEQ. There are 14 residues in the CDR3. Trimming removed 4 bases at V and 5 bases at J, with 12 bases between. The CDR3 protein is CASSPLAAHNEQFF. For the CDR3, the DNA is TGTGCCAGCAGCCCCTTGGCAGCCCACAATGAGCAGTTCTTC.

This rearrangement joins TRBV3-1 (or the pseudogene TRBV3-2) to TRBJ2-2; D gene ambiguous. This CDR3 is 13 amino acids long. With 1 base removed from V and 7 bases from J, the gap between germline ends came to 7 bases. In germline, CDR1 is LGHDT, CDR2 YNNKEL (reference sequence). CDR3: CASSQVVIGELFF. For the CDR3, the DNA is TGTGCCAGCAGCCAAGTCGTAATCGGGGAGCTGTTTTTT.

The J gene is TRBJ2-3, the V gene TRBV2, with a possible D match to TRBD2 (8 bases). In germline, CDR1 is SNHLY, CDR2 FYNNEI. V dropped 6 bases and J dropped 3 bases, with 16 bases sitting between them. The CDR3 is 15 residues long. CDR3 DNA: TGTGCCAGCAGAGGGGGCGGGGGGAGGACAGATACGCAGTATTTT. As protein: CASRGGGGRTDTQYF. Combining the CDR3 with reference TRBV2 and TRBJ2-3 gives the whole variable domain EPEVTQTPSHQVTQMGQEVILRCVPISNHLYFYWYRQILGQKVEFLVSFYNNEISEKSEIFDDQFSVERPDGSNFTLKIRSTKLEDSAMYFCASRGGGGRTDTQYFGPGTRLTVL.

The rearrangement joins TRBV5-6 to TRBJ1-5, with D unclear. The CDR3 contains 15 residues. CDR1 is SGHDT and CDR2 is YYEEEE in the germline V gene. V was shortened by 0 bases and J by 0 bases, with 7 bases between the two germline ends. The DNA for the CDR3 is TGTGCCAGCAGCTTGGTAGAATATAGCAATCAGCCCCAGCATTTT. It codes for CASSLVEYSNQPQHF.

The sample holds one count of this clone. The chain combines TRBV7-6 with TRBJ2-5; 9 nucleotides agree with TRBD1. The V gene's germline CDR1 is SGHVS and CDR2 FNYEAQ. V shed 5 bases, J shed 4 bases, and the junction held 20 bases outside the gene matches. The CDR3 contains 19 residues. The CDR3 DNA follows: TGTGCCAGCAGCCTAGACCCCCCTCAAGGACAGGGGAGGAGAGAGACCCAGTACTTC. Amino acids: CASSLDPPQGQGRRETQYF.

The chain has TRBV28 and TRBJ2-3; D uncertain. Germline lookup yields CDR1 MDHEN and CDR2 SYDVKM. The V and J ends lost 10 bases and 1 base respectively, with 12 bases between them. The CDR3 contains 13 residues. The CDR3 DNA is TGTGCCACCAGGACGCCCGGCACAGATACGCAGTATTTT. Encoded protein: CATRTPGTDTQYF.

The chain recombines TRBV7-2 with TRBJ1-5; the D is unclear. V lost 5 bases, J lost 0 bases, and 11 bases lay in between. This CDR3 region has 15 residues. CDR1 SGHTA and CDR2 FQGNSA come from the germline V gene. CDR3 amino acids: CASSTHRYSNQPQHF. DNA for the CDR3: TGTGCCAGCAGCACCCACAGATATAGCAATCAGCCCCAGCATTTT.